This T cell receptor (beta chain) was obtained from a study of OX40 agonist ivuxolimab in advanced cancers. Using immunoSEQ multiplex PCR, the repertoire was profiled, and TCRdb retains in-frame clones only, with some absent. The sample lists tens of thousands of clones, 75% to 90% seen once, with about 0.94% in the top ten. Cycle 7 day 1, cycle 4 day 1, and baseline were the timepoints at which blood was sampled. The germline CDR1 and CDR2 sequences are SGHTA and FQGNSA. The CDR3 loop spans 16 amino acids. V was shortened by 5 bases and J by 2 bases, with 19 bases between the two germline ends. V is TRBV7-2 and J is TRBJ2-7; D possibly corresponds to TRBD2 (7 bases). The clonotype was recovered from an adult with an advanced solid tumor such as melanoma, head and neck, liver or kidney cancer. The sequencing used CD4+ or CD8+ T cells sorted from blood, collected in a trial of the OX40 agonist ivuxolimab. The CDR3 region is CASSRKPGGTTYEQYF. CDR3 nucleotide sequence: TGTGCCAGCAGCCGGAAACCGGGGGGCACGACCTACGAGCAGTACTTC.